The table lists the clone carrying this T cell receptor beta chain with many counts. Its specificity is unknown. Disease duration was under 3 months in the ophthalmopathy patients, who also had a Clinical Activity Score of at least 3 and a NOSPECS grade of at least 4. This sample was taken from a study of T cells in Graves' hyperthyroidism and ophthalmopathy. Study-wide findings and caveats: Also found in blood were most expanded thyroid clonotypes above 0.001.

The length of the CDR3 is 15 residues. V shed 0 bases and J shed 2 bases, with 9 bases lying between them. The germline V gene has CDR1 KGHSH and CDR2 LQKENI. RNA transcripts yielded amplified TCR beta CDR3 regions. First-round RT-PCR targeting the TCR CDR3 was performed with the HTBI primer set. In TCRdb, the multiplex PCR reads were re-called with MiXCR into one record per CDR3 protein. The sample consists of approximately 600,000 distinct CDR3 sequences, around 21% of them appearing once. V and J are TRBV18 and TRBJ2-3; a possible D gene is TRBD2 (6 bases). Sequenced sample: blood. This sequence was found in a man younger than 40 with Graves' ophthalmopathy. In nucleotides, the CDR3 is TGTGCCAGCTCACCACCGGGGGACTCCACAGATACGCAGTATTTT. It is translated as CASSPPGDSTDTQYF.